This T cell receptor beta chain was identified during a study of T cells in Graves' hyperthyroidism and ophthalmopathy. Study at large: It was at initial diagnosis, before any treatment, that peripheral blood was collected.

Notes on this clonotype: Its antigen remains unknown. At one of its ends the junction is not consistent with the germline gene, which may arise from a read error.

This CDR3 is built from 15 residues. Per the germline V gene, CDR1 is DFQATT and CDR2 is SNEGSKA (reference sequence). The source material, RNA transcripts, was used to amplify TCR beta CDR3 regions. Initially, a first-round RT-PCR of the TCR CDR3 employed the HTBI primer set. MiXCR was run by TCRdb on the multiplex PCR reads, yielding one entry per CDR3 protein. The repertoire holds fewer than 300,000 distinct CDR3 sequences, approximately 16% seen once, with over 30% in the top ten. The study's findings and limits: Peripheral blood also featured most of the thyroid clonotypes expanded above 0.001.

The rearrangement uses TRBV20-1 and TRBJ1-6; no clear D. The source material was blood. This sequence originates from a woman between 45 and 60 years old with Graves' hyperthyroidism that later progressed to Graves' ophthalmopathy. CDR3 nucleotides: TGCAGTGCTAGGGCGGTGGGCAGTGGAGGTTCACCCCTCCGCTTT. Translated: CSARAVGSGGSPLRF.